The 7 T cell receptor beta chains below come from one sample, sequenced in a study of cytomegalovirus exposure and HLA in healthy donors. In the PCR, 60 Vbeta and 13 Jbeta primers were used. Some clones are missing from TCRdb's copy, which holds only in-frame ones; the method was immunoSEQ multiplex PCR. The data contain under 200,000 clones, approximately 78% of them seen just once; the ten biggest clones take up 0.96%. The sequencing sample was made of PBMCs. The receptor set was obtained from a girl aged 2-10 years in good health and CMV-seropositive.

The chain is built from TRBV4-2 and TRBJ1-1; the match to TRBD1 covers 8 bases. V trimming: 4 bases; J trimming: 0 bases; junction bases outside the gene matches: 4. Germline-derived CDR1 and CDR2 are LGHNA and YNFKEQ. There are 15 residues in the CDR3. CDR3 protein: CASSLGTGVNTEAFF. CDR3 DNA: TGTGCCAGCAGCCTGGGGACAGGAGTGAACACTGAAGCTTTCTTT.

The chain combines TRBV5-1 with TRBJ2-5; 9 positions match TRBD1. The trim removed 2 bases at V and 1 base at J, leaving 6 bases unmatched. The germline V gene encodes CDR1 SGHRS and CDR2 YFSETQ. The CDR3 is made up of 16 amino acids. CDR3 region: CASSFKQGASQETQYF. As DNA, the CDR3 is TGCGCCAGCAGCTTTAAACAGGGGGCATCCCAAGAGACCCAGTACTTC.

This sequence joins TRBV7-8 and TRBJ1-3, with D perhaps TRBD1 (5 bases). V lost 0 bases to trimming and J lost 4 bases, with 13 bases between them. The V gene's germline CDR1 is SGHVS and CDR2 FQNEAQ. The CDR3 spans 16 residues. The CDR3 coding sequence is TGTGCCAGCAGCTTAGCCACAGGATGGGCAGGAAACACCATATATTTT. Translated: CASSLATGWAGNTIYF.

The chain combines TRBV27 with TRBJ2-3, with D perhaps TRBD2 (6 bases). The V gene's germline CDR1 is MNHEY and CDR2 SMNVEV (reference sequence). The V and J ends lost 7 bases and 0 bases respectively, with 11 bases between them. The CDR3 consists of 14 residues. In DNA form, the CDR3 reads TGTGCCAGCAAGGTAGCGGTTAGCACAGATACGCAGTATTTT. This gives the protein CASKVAVSTDTQYF.

The V gene is TRBV27, the J gene TRBJ1-5; a possible D gene is TRBD1 (6 bases). The length of the CDR3 is 14 residues. Per germline, CDR1 MNHEY and CDR2 SMNVEV (reference sequence). Trimming removed 6 bases at V and 2 bases at J, with 11 bases between. The CDR3 DNA follows: TGTGCCAGCAGGAGACAGGTGGGCAATCAGCCCCAGCATTTT. Translating gives CASRRQVGNQPQHF.

This clone showed up just once. The V gene is TRBV6-6, the J gene TRBJ2-1; TRBD1 might be the D (6 bases). This CDR3 region has 14 residues. The germline gives CDR1 MNHNY, CDR2 SVGAGI (reference sequence). V dropped 1 base and J dropped 7 bases, with 11 bases sitting between them. CDR3: CASSYLTGTNEQFF. The CDR3 DNA reads TGTGCCAGCAGTTACTTAACAGGGACGAATGAGCAGTTCTTC.

The V and J genes are TRBV9 and TRBJ2-6; D remains ambiguous. Germline V CDR1 and CDR2: SGDLS, YYNGEE. The CDR3 totals 16 residues. The ends were cut back, 2 bases at V and 0 bases at J, with 9 bases in the middle. The CDR3 region has the DNA TGTGCCAGCAGCGTCCCAGTGAACTCTGGGGCCAACGTCCTGACTTTC. Residues: CASSVPVNSGANVLTF.